A single sample is the source of the 32 T cell receptor beta chains below, sequenced in a study of blood T cell repertoires in COVID-19. The method was immunoSEQ multiplex PCR; TCRdb's version includes in-frame clones alone and lacks a portion of them. In the table there are a few hundred thousand clones, about 91% of which are singletons. What was sequenced was PBMCs or T cells enriched from blood (not recorded which). Receptors originate from a human donor in a cohort exposed to, infected with or recovered from COVID-19 (not recorded which). The donor label of this sample is uncertain.

The chain employs TRBV19 and TRBJ1-5, with D hard to call. The CDR3 loop spans 11 amino acids. V lost 7 bases and J 5 bases, leaving 6 bases between the germline ends. Germline loops: CDR1 LNHDA, CDR2 SQIVND (reference sequence). The CDR3 DNA reads as TGTGCCAGTACTACCGATCAGCCCCAGCATTTT. Protein sequence: CASTTDQPQHF. Full variable domain (remainder filled in from reference TRBV19 and TRBJ1-5): DGGITQSPKYLFRKEGQNVTLSCEQNLNHDAMYWYRQDPGQGLRLIYYSQIVNDFQKGDIAEGYSVSREKKESFPLTVTSAQKNPTAFYLCASTTDQPQHFGDGTRLSIL.

V and J are TRBV19 and TRBJ2-7; weak D call: TRBD1 (6 bases). The CDR3 covers 14 residues. Germline loops: CDR1 LNHDA, CDR2 SQIVND (reference sequence). V was trimmed by 7 bases and J by 1 base, leaving 14 bases between them. The CDR3 region is CASMGQGNSYEQYF. The CDR3, as DNA: TGTGCCAGTATGGGACAAGGGAATTCCTACGAGCAGTACTTC.

This rearrangement joins TRBV4-1 to TRBJ2-3; D perhaps matches TRBD2 (7 bases). Per germline, CDR1 MGHRA and CDR2 YSYEKL. The CDR3 loop spans 16 amino acids. V shed 3 bases and J shed 4 bases, with 17 bases lying between them. In DNA, the CDR3 is TGCGCCAGCAGCCAGGGAAGGGGGGGGCGGGCAGATACGCAGTATTTT. Residues: CASSQGRGGRADTQYF.

V is TRBV19 and J is TRBJ1-6, with a possible D match to TRBD1 (5 bases). V lost 5 bases and J lost 4, with 12 bases in between. This CDR3 has 15 residues. Per the germline V gene, CDR1 is LNHDA and CDR2 is SQIVND (reference sequence). CDR3: CASSSSTAYNSPLHF. CDR3 nucleotide sequence: TGTGCCAGTAGTTCCTCGACAGCATATAATTCACCCCTCCACTTT.

The rearrangement uses TRBV27 and TRBJ1-4, with 10 bases that match TRBD1. Unmatched junction bases numbered 0, after V lost 5 bases and J lost 3 bases. Germline lookup yields CDR1 MNHEY and CDR2 SMNVEV (reference sequence). The CDR3 is made up of 14 amino acids. The CDR3 sequence: CASSGQGANEKLFF. DNA for the CDR3: TGTGCCAGCAGTGGACAGGGGGCTAATGAAAAACTGTTTTTT.

The rearrangement links TRBV24-1 to TRBJ1-5, with D possibly matching TRBD1 (5 bases). There are 14 residues in the CDR3. Germline loops: CDR1 KGHDR, CDR2 SFDVKD. Trimming left V 4 bases short and J 5 bases short, with 11 bases between. As DNA, the CDR3 is TGTGCCACCAGTGAGGCAGGGTGGGATCAGCCCCAGCATTTT. This gives the protein CATSEAGWDQPQHF.

The genes are TRBV6-4 and TRBJ2-3, with 13 bases aligning to TRBD2. The CDR3 covers 18 residues. The trim removed 6 bases at V and 1 base at J, leaving 10 bases unmatched. Germline loops: CDR1 MRHNA, CDR2 SNTAGT. The CDR3 protein is CASSMTSGGSGGTDTQYF. DNA for the CDR3: TGTGCCAGCAGCATGACTAGCGGGGGGTCCGGTGGCACAGATACGCAGTATTTT.

The chain recombines TRBV24-1 with TRBJ2-3; 10 nucleotides line up with TRBD1. CDR3 length: 16 amino acids. The trim removed 4 bases at V and 1 base at J, leaving 4 bases unmatched. The germline V gene has CDR1 KGHDR and CDR2 SFDVKD. CDR3 region: CATSDRTGGGTDTQYF. CDR3 in DNA: TGTGCCACCAGTGACCGGACAGGGGGAGGCACAGATACGCAGTATTTT.

This chain links TRBV4-2 with TRBJ2-7; 13 positions match TRBD2. Per germline, CDR1 LGHNA and CDR2 YNFKEQ. The CDR3 totals 16 residues. The V gene end was trimmed by 3 bases and the J gene end by 2 bases; junction bases not matched to a gene: 4. CDR3 loop: CASSQGTSGDPYEQYF. Here the CDR3 DNA reads TGTGCCAGCAGCCAGGGGACTAGCGGGGATCCCTACGAGCAGTACTTC.

The chain joins TRBV28 to TRBJ1-2, with TRBD1 identical over 8 bases. V trimming: 8 bases; J trimming: 0 bases; junction bases outside the gene matches: 8. The germline gives CDR1 MDHEN, CDR2 SYDVKM. The CDR3 is made up of 15 amino acids. The DNA of the CDR3 is TGTGCCAGCCTACCCCAGGGGGCCGCTAACTATGGCTACACCTTC. Protein sequence: CASLPQGAANYGYTF.

The chain is built from TRBV23-1 and TRBJ1-1; D is undetermined. TRBV23-1 is noted as an ORF with a role that remains uncertain. The CDR3 runs 15 residues. Trimming stripped 3 bases from V and 1 base from J, with 12 bases between. The CDR3 loop reads CASSHYILENTEAFF. The CDR3 DNA is TGCGCCAGCAGTCATTACATCCTAGAGAACACTGAAGCTTTCTTT.

As concerns this clone: An end of the junction differs from the germline gene, which may be a read error. The chain links TRBV5-1 to TRBJ1-6; 10 bases align to TRBD1. The CDR3 runs 13 residues. Germline V gives CDR1 SGHRS, CDR2 YFSETQ. The CDR3 loop is CASGQGEPSTLHF. In DNA form, the CDR3 reads TGCGCCAGCGGACAGGGGGAGCCTTCAACCCTCCACTTT.

This clone showed up just a few times. The gene calls are TRBV6-6 and TRBJ1-1, with 7 nucleotides matching TRBD1. CDR1 is MNHNY and CDR2 is SVGAGI in the germline V gene (reference sequence). V was pared by 5 bases and J by 0 bases, with 12 bases of the junction left unmatched. CDR3 length: 17 amino acids. The CDR3 sequence: CASSPGWDSFMNTEAFF. CDR3 DNA: TGTGCCAGCAGTCCCGGATGGGACAGTTTCATGAACACTGAAGCTTTCTTT.

J is TRBJ1-4 and V is TRBV19; D remains unclear. Per germline, CDR1 LNHDA and CDR2 SQIVND (reference sequence). V was shortened by 2 bases and J by 8 bases, with 12 bases between the two germline ends. The CDR3 is 14 residues long. CDR3 residues: CASSIQGGREKLFF. The CDR3 DNA is TGTGCCAGTAGTATACAAGGAGGTCGGGAAAAACTGTTTTTT. Combining the CDR3 with reference TRBV19 and TRBJ1-4 gives the whole variable domain DGGITQSPKYLFRKEGQNVTLSCEQNLNHDAMYWYRQDPGQGLRLIYYSQIVNDFQKGDIAEGYSVSREKKESFPLTVTSAQKNPTAFYLCASSIQGGREKLFFGSGTQLSVL.

This sequence joins TRBV18 and TRBJ2-5; possible D gene TRBD1, 6 bases. In germline, CDR1 is KGHSH, CDR2 LQKENI. V shed 3 bases and J shed 1 base, with 12 bases lying between them. The CDR3 loop spans 15 amino acids. This chain's CDR3 is CASSPGGDTQETQYF. For the CDR3, the DNA is TGTGCCAGCTCACCCGGTGGGGACACCCAAGAGACCCAGTACTTC.

In its sample, this clone was seen once. The chain couples TRBV7-2 to TRBJ1-5; D is uncertain. The germline V gene encodes CDR1 SGHTA and CDR2 FQGNSA. Trimming shortened V by 1 base and J by 6 bases, and 10 bases separated the two germline ends. CDR3 length: 14 residues. This CDR3 is CASSLGGEVQPQHF. CDR3 coding DNA: TGTGCCAGCAGCTTAGGCGGGGAAGTTCAGCCCCAGCATTTT.

Here the CDR3 reads CASSLRRVSGNTIYF. Written as DNA, the CDR3 is TGTGCCAGCAGCTTGAGGCGGGTCTCTGGAAACACCATATATTTT. This sequence joins TRBV5-6 and TRBJ1-3; D remains unclear. This CDR3 has 15 amino acids. Germline V gene lookup returns CDR1 SGHDT and CDR2 YYEEEE. V lost 1 base and J lost 0, with 8 bases in between.

The chain carries TRBV6-5 and TRBJ1-1, with a weak D call TRBD1 (5 bases). The CDR3 contains 15 residues. CDR1 MNHEY and CDR2 SVGAGI come from the germline V gene. Trimming pared 4 bases from V and 1 base from J, leaving 13 bases between. The CDR3 region is CASSLTVETNTEAFF. DNA of the CDR3: TGTGCCAGCAGTTTGACAGTCGAAACGAACACTGAAGCTTTCTTT.

This chain links TRBV7-8 with TRBJ1-3; no definite D call. This CDR3 contains 16 residues. Germline values: CDR1 SGHVS, CDR2 FQNEAQ. Trimming took off 5 bases at V and 3 bases at J, with 17 bases between the two ends. CDR3: CASSQSEGSIGNTIYF. The CDR3 DNA reads TGTGCCAGCAGCCAGAGTGAGGGCTCCATTGGAAACACCATATATTTT.

This sequence joins TRBV19 and TRBJ1-5; the D gene is possibly TRBD1 (5 bases). The CDR3 totals 18 residues. Germline CDR1 and CDR2: LNHDA and SQIVND (reference sequence). Trimming took off 0 bases at V and 3 bases at J, with 18 bases between the two ends. CDR3 amino acids: CASSIDRSQGMNNQPQHF. The CDR3, as DNA: TGTGCCAGTAGTATAGATCGATCTCAGGGTATGAACAATCAGCCCCAGCATTTT.

The chain combines TRBV9 with TRBJ2-7, with D perhaps TRBD2 (7 bases). Trimming left V 0 bases short and J 5 bases short, with 15 bases between. The CDR3 runs to 15 residues. CDR1 and CDR2 from the germline V gene are SGDLS and YYNGEE. In DNA, the CDR3 is TGTGCCAGCAGCGTAGGCGGGGGCGCCACCGACGAGCAGTACTTC. Translated: CASSVGGGATDEQYF. The entire variable domain, with the rest obtained from reference TRBV9 and TRBJ2-7, is as follows: DSGVTQTPKHLITATGQRVTLRCSPRSGDLSVYWYQQSLDQGLQFLIQYYNGEERAKGNILERFSAQQFPDLHSELNLSSLELGDSALYFCASSVGGGATDEQYFGPGTRLTVT.

V gene TRBV4-2 combines with J gene TRBJ2-7; 8 positions match TRBD2. The germline V gene encodes CDR1 LGHNA and CDR2 YNFKEQ. Trimming removed 4 bases from V and 5 bases from J; junction bases left unmatched: 4. The CDR3 is made up of 13 amino acids. The CDR3 DNA sequence: TGTGCCAGCAGCCGGAATAGCGGGGACGAGCAGTACTTC. This translates into CASSRNSGDEQYF.

The chain joins TRBV7-2 to TRBJ2-3; no definite D call. With 9 bases removed from V and 0 bases from J, the gap between germline ends came to 10 bases. There are 13 residues in the CDR3. Germline V lookup: CDR1 SGHTA, CDR2 FQGNSA. The CDR3 DNA reads as TGTGCCAGTAGTGTCGCTAGCACAGATACGCAGTATTTT. Its translation: CASSVASTDTQYF.

The gene calls are TRBV18 and TRBJ1-1, with TRBD1 matching over 10 bases. V shed 3 bases and J 4 bases; nucleotides not matched to a gene: 8. Germline V gene lookup returns CDR1 KGHSH and CDR2 LQKENI. The CDR3 is 16 residues long. The CDR3 sequence: CASSPSRQGATTEAFF. The CDR3 nucleotides are TGTGCCAGCTCACCTTCGCGACAGGGGGCTACCACTGAAGCTTTCTTT.

This chain uses TRBV19 with TRBJ2-5, with 9 positions matching TRBD2. Trimming removed 4 bases from V and 5 bases from J; junction bases left unmatched: 8. The germline gives CDR1 LNHDA, CDR2 SQIVND (reference sequence). There are 15 residues in the CDR3. CDR3 coding DNA: TGTGCCAGTAGTAGTAGGAGCGGGGGGCTTGAGACCCAGTACTTC. This sequence encodes CASSSRSGGLETQYF.

The chain combines TRBV6-6 with TRBJ2-7, with a tentative D call TRBD2 (8 bases). CDR1 is MNHNY and CDR2 is SVGAGI in the germline V gene (reference sequence). The CDR3 covers 15 residues. V lost 7 bases and J lost 1, with 17 bases in between. The DNA for the CDR3 is TGTGCCAGCACCGCGGGGGGACAGCAATCCTACGAGCAGTACTTC. This codes for CASTAGGQQSYEQYF.

The rearrangement uses TRBV7-2 and TRBJ2-5; no firm D call. This CDR3 is built from 14 residues. V was trimmed by 4 bases and J by 5 bases, leaving 14 bases between them. Germline CDR1 is SGHTA and CDR2 is FQGNSA. CDR3 residues: CASSSRLDVETQYF. The CDR3 DNA follows: TGTGCCAGCAGCTCCCGGCTAGATGTTGAGACCCAGTACTTC.

The J gene is TRBJ2-6, the V gene TRBV7-9; D call uncertain. The CDR3 contains 15 residues. Germline lookup yields CDR1 SEHNR and CDR2 FQNEAQ (reference sequence). Trimming took 2 bases from V and 4 from J, leaving 9 bases between them. The CDR3 DNA reads TGTGCCAGCAGCTTACGTTTTAGAGGGGCCAACGTCCTGACTTTC. Encoded protein: CASSLRFRGANVLTF.

The gene calls are TRBV19 and TRBJ2-2; TRBD1 matches at 9 bases. J lost 1 base, V lost 5 bases, and 8 bases had no gene match. Germline V gene lookup returns CDR1 LNHDA and CDR2 SQIVND (reference sequence). This CDR3 has 17 residues. The CDR3 DNA reads as TGTGCCAGTAGTGCCGGGACAGGGCTCGGGAACACCGGGGAGCTGTTTTTT. Its protein product is CASSAGTGLGNTGELFF.

The J gene is TRBJ1-6, the V gene TRBV2; no clear D. CDR1 is SNHLY and CDR2 is FYNNEI in the germline V gene. V was pared by 6 bases and J by 7 bases, with 10 bases between. The CDR3 is made up of 13 amino acids. The CDR3 nucleotides read TGTGCCAGCAGCCCTACCCCGAATTCACCCCTCCACTTT. It is translated as CASSPTPNSPLHF. The complete variable domain, with remaining parts taken from reference TRBV2 and TRBJ1-6, reads EPEVTQTPSHQVTQMGQEVILRCVPISNHLYFYWYRQILGQKVEFLVSFYNNEISEKSEIFDDQFSVERPDGSNFTLKIRSTKLEDSAMYFCASSPTPNSPLHFGNGTRLTVT.

The chain employs TRBV12-3 or TRBV12-4 and TRBJ2-1, with 7 bases matching TRBD1. Losses at the gene ends were 5 bases for V and 12 bases for J; bases not matched to a gene: 1. CDR3 length: 10 amino acids. DNA of the CDR3: TGTGCCAGCAGTAGGACAGGGCAGTTCTTC. Its protein is CASSRTGQFF.

This chain uses TRBV6-5 with TRBJ2-1; 9 nucleotides line up with TRBD1. Germline V gene data show CDR1 as MNHEY and CDR2 as SVGAGI. The V gene end was trimmed by 8 bases and the J gene end by 4 bases; junction bases not matched to a gene: 9. This CDR3 has 15 residues. CDR3 amino acids: CASLTGTGTYNEQFF. DNA for the CDR3: TGTGCCAGCCTTACCGGGACAGGGACTTACAATGAGCAGTTCTTC.